This TCR beta chain was identified in a study of regulatory T cells in long-lasting Graves disease (dated by TCRdb to the early 2020s). Background for the entire study: Newly diagnosed Graves' disease patients had taken antithyroid drugs for less than 3 months. Peripheral blood TCR sequencing and RNA sequencing compared persistent Graves' disease patients with newly diagnosed Graves' disease patients. The study was registered as a clinical trial and conducted in China. TCR sequencing covered 13 persistent and some 20 newly diagnosed Graves' disease patients, some 33 samples in total. Study-wide findings and limitations: Persistent patients shared more public clonotypes among themselves (around 3,000) than newly diagnosed patients did (more than 850). As a limitation, the authors acknowledged that the small sample size may reduce accuracy. Only the TCR beta chain was sequenced and analyzed. TRBV28, TRBJ1-2 and TRBJ2-5 were preferentially used in persistent disease, while TRBV20-1 and TRBJ2-1 were favored in newly diagnosed disease. Only peripheral blood was studied, because thyroid tissue, the primary lesion, was inaccessible. Persistent Graves' disease patients showed lower TCR Shannon entropy and fewer highly expanded clones than newly diagnosed patients, suggesting clonal expansion.

The protocol used for the library was multiplex PCR. The reads were generated on an Illumina HiSeq 4000. To build TCR beta libraries, CDR3 regions were amplified by Arm-PCR using iRepertoire HTBI primers. PCR products were gel purified before sequencing. From the authors' description of their analysis: Gene usage analysis of CDR3 amino acid clonotypes relied on the 55 to 80 TRBV and 15 or so TRBJ segments identified across samples. COPE and FqMerger were used to merge the filtered high-quality paired reads into contigs. BLAST was used to align contigs to IMGT TRBV, TRBD and TRBJ reference genes, and CDR3 was defined according to IMGT. Highly expanded clones were defined as clonotypes with a frequency above 0.1%. Shannon entropy served as the measure of repertoire diversity, while the Gini coefficient captured V-J evenness. Public clonotypes were defined as clonotypes shared by more than one individual. The public reads were run again by TCRdb, first through fastp at Q25 and then through MiXCR, and only productive beta chains were kept. Under each unique CDR3 protein, matching rows form one entry showing the most common genes and DNA. TCRdb's processing, not the study's, gives the V and J calls here. The sample table holds hundreds of thousands of distinct CDR3 sequences, of which under 20% were seen once. The ten largest make up approximately 20% of the sample.

Spanning cysteine to phenylalanine, the CDR3 consists of 13 amino acids. The kept DNA is CDR3 alone, 39 bases in frame from the first base. Based on the germline V gene, the CDR1 and CDR2 sequences are SGHDT and YYEEEE. Compared with germline, V lacks 4 bases and J lacks 9 bases; bases without a gene match: 8. Many counts were recorded for this clonotype. Its binding antigen is unknown. No per-base quality is available; no much larger clone lies one base away. Per the publication, the time point label means: newly diagnosed GD, antithyroid drugs for less than 3 months. For both TCR sequencing and RNA sequencing, RNA was extracted from PBMCs using TRIzol. Graves' disease was diagnosed according to American Thyroid Association guidelines. Recruitment of patients was carried out at an endocrinology department in Xi'an, China. Each patient gave 7.5 to 10 milliliters of peripheral blood, collected in an EDTA anticoagulant tube. PBMCs were isolated by Ficoll Paque Plus density gradient separation without further T cell sorting. RNA quality was checked with an Agilent 2100 Bioanalyzer and agarose gel, and concentration with a NanoDrop 2000.

The same data also contributed to another study, on T cells in Graves' hyperthyroidism and ophthalmopathy. As that second study puts it: A patient counted as having stable Graves' hyperthyroidism if no progression to ophthalmopathy occurred over 18 months of follow-up. Hyperthyroidism patients were aged 18 to 65 years and newly diagnosed, with disease duration of less than 2 months. The study excluded patients with uncontrolled infections, other autoimmune diseases, pregnancy or lactation. Diagnoses were established on the basis of clinical symptoms, serum thyroxine and TRAb, thyroid ultrasound, and orbital computed tomography. A first-round RT-PCR of the TCR CDR3 used the HTBI primer set with the Qiagen OneStep RT-PCR kit. Most expanded thyroid clonotypes (frequency above 0.001) were also detected in blood, a finding suggesting that blood repertoires may reflect thyroid immune responses. A 13 V-J signature model separated ophthalmopathy from stable hyperthyroidism, with around 88% sensitivity and roughly 82% specificity in cross-validation and 80%/75% in testing. In validation, progression to ophthalmopathy was predicted by the model with nearly 71% sensitivity and 72.22% specificity, a median of approximately 6.5 months before onset. To identify TCR V-J signatures that set the groups apart, the researchers used a discovery cohort of more than 95 patients, made up of some 41 with Graves' ophthalmopathy and about 59 with stable Graves' hyperthyroidism. Prospective prediction of ophthalmopathy was tested in an independent validation cohort consisting of 18 to 20 hyperthyroidism patients and approximately 16 patients who later progressed to ophthalmopathy. The roughly 100 discovery patients were divided at random into training and test sets in a 7:3 ratio. The study also compared thyroid tissue and blood T-cell repertoires from several Graves' hyperthyroidism patients. Once sampling was done, hyperthyroidism patients were given methimazole at a starting dose of 30 mg daily, whereas ophthalmopathy patients were given high-dose intravenous methylprednisolone. Libraries were constructed in a second round of multiplex PCR, after which size selection and purification were performed. Paired-end sequencing of the libraries was performed with 100 bp reads on an Illumina HiSeq2000. Raw data were processed with SOAPnuke, discarding reads with adapters, uncalled bases, mean Phred below 15, or no exact constant-primer or identifier match. High-quality paired reads were merged with COPE v1.2.5, and unique nucleotide sequences were defined as clonotypes. MiTCR v1.1 was used to align the clonotypes against IMGT TRBV, TRBD and TRBJ reference segments. Analysis was restricted to V-J combinations with a frequency above 0.0001, which covered roughly 99% of repertoires. A TCS score was defined as the ratio of F50 (clonal expansion) to E x V (chaos), with BLOSUM62-based TCRdist applied between CDR3 peptides within each V-J. Welch's t-statistics and random forest reduced fewer than 600 V-J features to roughly 13, which were used in a naive Bayes classifier (R e1071). No statistical method was used to set the sample size in advance, and investigators knew the group allocation. According to the paper, TCR Vbeta CDR3 sequencing was carried out on about 140 peripheral blood samples, which came from some 41 ophthalmopathy, roughly 75 hyperthyroidism and roughly 17 progressor patients.

This chain is built from TRBV5-6 and TRBJ2-3; 7 central bases correspond to TRBD2. The clonotype comes from a young woman with Graves disease. Donor details come from another sample of the same person, matched by shared clones. The sample consisted of peripheral blood mononuclear cells (PBMCs), taken at new diagnosis, from a patient treated with antithyroid drugs. The sequenced DNA: TGTGCCAGCAGCAAGCTCGCGGGGGAAACGCAGTATTTT. It encodes CASSKLAGETQYF.